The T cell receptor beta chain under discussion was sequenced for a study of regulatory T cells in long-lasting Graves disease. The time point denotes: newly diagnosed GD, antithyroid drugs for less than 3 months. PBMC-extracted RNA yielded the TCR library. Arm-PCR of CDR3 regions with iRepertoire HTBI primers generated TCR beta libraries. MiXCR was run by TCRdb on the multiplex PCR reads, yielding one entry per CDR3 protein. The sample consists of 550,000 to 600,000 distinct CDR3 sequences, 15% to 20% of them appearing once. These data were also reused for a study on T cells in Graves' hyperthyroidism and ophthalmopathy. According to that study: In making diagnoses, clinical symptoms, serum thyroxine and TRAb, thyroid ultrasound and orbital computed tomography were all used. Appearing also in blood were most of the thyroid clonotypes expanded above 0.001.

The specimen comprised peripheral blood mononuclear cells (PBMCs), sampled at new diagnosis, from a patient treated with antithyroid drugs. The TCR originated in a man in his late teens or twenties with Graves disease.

The CDR3 reads CSVDGGQNTGELFF. As DNA, the CDR3 is TGCAGCGTTGACGGGGGGCAAAACACCGGGGAGCTGTTTTTT. The chain couples TRBV29-1 to TRBJ2-2; weak D call: TRBD2 (7 bases). Germline CDR1 and CDR2: SQVTM and ANQGSEA. The V end lost 3 bases, the J end lost 2 bases, and 10 bases lay between the germline ends. The CDR3 has 14 amino acids.